Presented here are 9 T cell receptor beta chains from one specimen sequenced in a study of cytotoxic CD8 clonotypes in ibrutinib-treated CLL. TCRdb's table, derived via immunoSEQ multiplex PCR, lists solely in-frame clones and lacks some. The table shows about 310,000 clones, with more than 65% occurring only once. Source: PBMCs, taken before ibrutinib treatment. These receptors came from a human donor with chronic lymphocytic leukemia.

The chain is built from TRBV4-1 and TRBJ1-2; TRBD1 is a possible D gene (6 bases). This CDR3 has 14 residues. Germline CDR1 and CDR2: MGHRA and YSYEKL. Trimming removed 0 bases from V and 6 bases from J, with 11 bases in between. CDR3: CASSQDSGADGYTF. DNA for the CDR3: TGCGCCAGCAGCCAAGATTCGGGGGCGGATGGCTACACCTTC.

The rearrangement joins TRBV7-8 to TRBJ2-7, with D unclear. V was cut by 1 base and J by 2 bases, with 12 bases left in between. Germline CDR1 is SGHVS and CDR2 is FQNEAQ. The CDR3 sequence is 15 residues long. The CDR3: CASSLGLRRAYEQYF. For the CDR3, the DNA is TGTGCCAGCAGCTTAGGGTTGAGGCGCGCCTACGAGCAGTACTTC.

The chain has TRBV9 and TRBJ2-2; no firm D call. CDR3 length: 16 residues. Per germline, CDR1 SGDLS and CDR2 YYNGEE. Trimming pared 0 bases from V and 0 bases from J, leaving 9 bases between. Here the CDR3 DNA reads TGTGCCAGCAGCGTAGCGAGGCACACGAACACCGGGGAGCTGTTTTTT. Its translation is CASSVARHTNTGELFF.

This clone was seen just once. This sequence joins TRBV19 and TRBJ2-5; TRBD2 agrees at 7 bases. The CDR3 contains 15 residues. V gave up 1 base and J gave up 5 bases; unmatched junction bases: 7. Germline values: CDR1 LNHDA, CDR2 SQIVND (reference sequence). CDR3 nucleotides: TGTGCCAGTAGTATAGGTGGAGGGCGGGGGGAGACCCAGTACTTC. Amino acids: CASSIGGGRGETQYF.

The chain links TRBV6-1 to TRBJ2-7; 14 bases match TRBD2. The CDR3 consists of 14 residues. V lost 10 bases to trimming and J lost 5 bases; unmatched junction nucleotides: 7. The V gene's germline CDR1 is MNHNS and CDR2 SASEGT. CDR3 DNA: TGTGCCACAAATTGGGGACTAGCGGGAGACGAGCAGTACTTC. It specifies CATNWGLAGDEQYF.

In the case of this clone: Other nucleotide sequences from this sample produce the same CDR3. This rearrangement joins TRBV19 to TRBJ1-1; D uncertain. The CDR3 loop spans 11 amino acids. Trimming left V 3 bases short and J 5 bases short, with 4 bases between. CDR1 is LNHDA and CDR2 is SQIVND in the germline V gene (reference sequence). CDR3 coding DNA: TGTGCCAGTAGTATTGGAACTGAAGCTTTCTTT. The encoded protein is CASSIGTEAFF. Drawing the rest from reference TRBV19 and TRBJ1-1, the complete variable domain is DGGITQSPKYLFRKEGQNVTLSCEQNLNHDAMYWYRQDPGQGLRLIYYSQIVNDFQKGDIAEGYSVSREKKESFPLTVTSAQKNPTAFYLCASSIGTEAFFGQGTRLTVV.

The chain has TRBV19 and TRBJ2-7, with D possibly matching TRBD2 (6 bases). Between the trimmed V and J ends, which lost 3 bases and 0 bases, there was a span of 12 bases. This CDR3 is built from 15 residues. CDR1 and CDR2 from the germline V gene are LNHDA and SQIVND (reference sequence). CDR3 loop: CASSIQAGSSYEQYF. CDR3 DNA: TGTGCCAGTAGTATCCAAGCGGGTAGCTCCTACGAGCAGTACTTC.

In its sample, this clone was seen a few times. Here the CDR3 reads CASSLRQNQPQHF. The CDR3 nucleotides read TGTGCCAGCAGCTTACGGCAAAATCAGCCCCAGCATTTT. This rearrangement joins TRBV7-9 to TRBJ1-5; D remains unclear. V was cut by 2 bases and J by 4 bases, with 6 bases left in between. From germline, CDR1 is SEHNR and CDR2 FQNEAQ (reference sequence). CDR3 length equals 13 residues.

This chain uses TRBV6-5 with TRBJ2-3, with TRBD2 as a possible D gene (5 bases). Trimming took 6 bases from V and 2 from J, leaving 15 bases between them. Germline CDR1 is MNHEY and CDR2 is SVGAGI. The length of the CDR3 is 15 residues. Written as DNA, the CDR3 is TGTGCCAGCAGAGAAACGGGATTTTCCACAGATACGCAGTATTTT. This codes for CASRETGFSTDTQYF.